The 8 T cell receptor beta chains below were found in one sample sequenced in a study of PD-L1 blockade in urothelial cancer listed by TCRdb under 2017. What this sample's time point label stands for: pretreatment peripheral blood. Libraries were built with the immunoSEQ multiplex PCR assay. TCRdb re-hosts the immuneACCESS table, in-frame sequences only. Its copies lack some clones; in the studies checked, an unresolved V gene accounts for under half of them, and the cause for the rest is not known. Across this sample there are tens of thousands of clones, with 84% seen only once. Of the sample, less than 1.5% falls within the top ten clones. The sequencing used PBMCs, collected around atezolizumab (anti-PD-L1) treatment. Receptors were obtained from a man aged 50 to 60 with urothelial cancer.

The chain combines TRBV6-5 with TRBJ2-5; D gene ambiguous. Germline CDR1 and CDR2: MNHEY and SVGAGI. V lost 6 bases and J 6 bases, leaving 8 bases between the germline ends. The CDR3 has 11 residues. CDR3 in DNA: TGTGCCAGCAGCCCTGGCAAGACCCAGTACTTC. Translated: CASSPGKTQYF.

Concerning this clone: At one end the junction does not follow the germline gene, possibly because of a read error. The chain links TRBV2 to TRBJ1-2, with D possibly matching TRBD1 (6 bases). This CDR3 comprises 15 residues. Germline V gene data show CDR1 as SNHLY and CDR2 as FYNNEI. The CDR3 DNA sequence: TGTGCCAGCAGGGAAGACAGGTCCGCTAACTATGGCTACACCTTC. Its translation: CASREDRSANYGYTF.

The chain carries TRBV19 and TRBJ2-2, with D perhaps matching TRBD1 (6 bases). The CDR3 runs 15 residues. V lost 7 bases to trimming and J lost 5 bases, with 17 bases between them. Germline CDR1 LNHDA, CDR2 SQIVND (reference sequence). The CDR3 region has the DNA TGTGCCAGTACCGAGCCGGGACAAGGGACCGGGGAGCTGTTTTTT. Its protein product is CASTEPGQGTGELFF.

The chain has TRBV7-2 and TRBJ2-5, with 10 bases identical to TRBD1. Germline V gene lookup returns CDR1 SGHTA and CDR2 FQGNSA. The CDR3 is 16 residues long. V gave up 3 bases and J gave up 5 bases; unmatched junction bases: 9. The CDR3 loop is CASSLGTGQGRETQYF. Written as DNA, the CDR3 is TGTGCCAGCAGCTTGGGGACGGGACAGGGGCGGGAGACCCAGTACTTC.

This clone was seen a few times. This rearrangement joins TRBV9 to TRBJ1-1, with 10 bases aligning to TRBD1. The J segment lost 3 bases and the V segment lost 3 bases, leaving 2 bases of the junction unmatched. Germline V CDR1 and CDR2: SGDLS, YYNGEE. The CDR3 runs 14 residues. CDR3 bases: TGTGCCAGCAGCGGGGGGACAGGGGACACTGAAGCTTTCTTT. The encoded protein is CASSGGTGDTEAFF.

The count of this clone is one. The chain carries TRBV6-5 and TRBJ1-3, with D maybe TRBD1 (5 bases). Trimming stripped 0 bases from V and 4 bases from J, with 13 bases between. The CDR3 sequence is 16 residues long. Germline loops: CDR1 MNHEY, CDR2 SVGAGI. The CDR3 spells CASSYSGRFRGNTIYF. As DNA, the CDR3 is TGTGCCAGCAGTTACTCGGGGCGTTTTAGGGGAAACACCATATATTTT.

The count of this clone is one. The V gene is TRBV9, the J gene TRBJ2-2; D is ambiguous. V lost 4 bases and J 5 bases, leaving 3 bases between the germline ends. The CDR3 extends over 11 amino acids. Germline CDR1 SGDLS, CDR2 YYNGEE. CDR3 amino acids: CASSRTGELFF. CDR3 DNA: TGTGCCAGCAGCCGGACCGGGGAGCTGTTTTTT.

The sample holds a few counts of this clone. The CDR3 DNA reads as TGTGCCAGCAGTCGTCACTTAACAGCTGGGGCCAACGTCCTGACTTTC. Amino acids: CASSRHLTAGANVLTF. This chain connects TRBV25-1 to TRBJ2-6; D remains unclear. Germline lookup yields CDR1 MGHDK and CDR2 SYGVNS. The CDR3 runs to 16 residues. Trimming left V 5 bases short and J 2 bases short, with 13 bases between. The full variable domain, rest sourced from reference TRBV25-1 and TRBJ2-6, is EADIYQTPRYLVIGTGKKITLECSQTMGHDKMYWYQQDPGMELHLIHYSYGVNSTEKGDLSSESTVSRIRTEHFPLTLESARPSHTSQYLCASSRHLTAGANVLTFGAGSRLTVL.